One sample yielded the 31 T cell receptor beta chains listed below, sequenced in a study of T cell responses to AZD1222 COVID-19 vaccine. The method was immunoSEQ multiplex PCR; TCRdb's version includes in-frame clones alone and lacks a portion of them. The repertoire includes 130,000 or so clones, about 90% of them detected once, and about 7.5% sits in the top ten. The material was peripheral blood, obtained 28 days after the second dose of the MenACWY control vaccine. The receptor set was obtained from an adult who received the MenACWY meningococcal vaccine as a control.

The gene calls are TRBV3-1 (or the pseudogene TRBV3-2) and TRBJ1-1; 7 nucleotides agree with TRBD1. Germline trimming cut 3 bases from V and 3 bases from J; bases unmatched to any gene: 4. The CDR3 runs 14 residues. From germline, CDR1 is LGHDT and CDR2 YNNKEL (reference sequence). In DNA form, the CDR3 reads TGTGCCAGCAGCCAGGCAGGGGGATACACTGAAGCTTTCTTT. It encodes CASSQAGGYTEAFF.

The V and J genes are TRBV7-9 and TRBJ1-5, with a tentative D call TRBD1 (5 bases). The CDR3 spans 17 residues. Germline lookup yields CDR1 SEHNR and CDR2 FQNEAQ (reference sequence). Trimming removed 0 bases from V and 7 bases from J, with 19 bases in between. In DNA form, the CDR3 reads TGTGCCAGCAGCTTAGCCACCGGGCCCGGGTCAGGGCAGCCCCAGCATTTT. As protein: CASSLATGPGSGQPQHF.

The V and J genes are TRBV2 and TRBJ1-4, with TRBD1 matching over 7 bases. V shed 5 bases, J shed 7 bases, and the junction held 16 bases outside the gene matches. The CDR3 totals 17 residues. Germline loops: CDR1 SNHLY, CDR2 FYNNEI. CDR3 region: CASSTGTAVLTFEKLFF. DNA for the CDR3: TGTGCCAGCAGTACCGGGACAGCAGTCCTTACCTTTGAAAAACTGTTTTTT.

This rearrangement joins TRBV5-4 to TRBJ2-7, with 8 nucleotides matching TRBD1. Germline V gene lookup returns CDR1 SGHNT and CDR2 YYREEE (reference sequence). V lost 4 bases to trimming and J lost 7 bases; unmatched junction nucleotides: 16. The CDR3 runs to 16 residues. CDR3: CASSVGQGASFLEQYF. In DNA form, the CDR3 reads TGTGCCAGCAGCGTAGGACAGGGCGCGTCCTTCTTGGAGCAGTACTTC.

V usage is TRBV5-4 and J usage is TRBJ2-5; 10 bases match TRBD2. CDR1 and CDR2 (germline): SGHNT, YYREEE (reference sequence). V was pared by 1 base and J by 1 base, with 10 bases of the junction left unmatched. The CDR3 has 18 residues. CDR3 DNA sequence: TGTGCCAGCAGCTTGAGGCCTAGCGGGAGCGGGACCCAAGAGACCCAGTACTTC. Translation gives CASSLRPSGSGTQETQYF.

A word on this clone: A much larger clone differs from this one at a single base, so this may be a read error. This specimen includes other DNA sequences encoding the same CDR3. The chain joins TRBV28 to TRBJ1-2; no reliable D call. Deletions cut 4 bases from V and 2 bases from J, with 2 bases between. The CDR3 has 11 amino acids. Germline assignment: CDR1 MDHEN and CDR2 SYDVKM. CDR3 loop: CASSSNYGYTF. In nucleotides, the CDR3 is TGTGCCAGCAGTTCGAACTATGGCTACACCTTC.

The rearrangement links TRBV7-2 to TRBJ2-1, with 9 positions matching TRBD1. J was trimmed by 6 bases and V by 5 bases; bases with no gene match: 5. The germline V gene encodes CDR1 SGHTA and CDR2 FQGNSA. The CDR3 spans 14 residues. The CDR3 bases are TGTGCCAGCAGCCCCGGGACAGGGCCCAATGAGCAGTTCTTC. Encoded protein: CASSPGTGPNEQFF.

The DNA of the CDR3 is TGTGCCAGCCAGACAGGGCCTAACCAAGAGACCCAGTACTTC. The encoded protein is CASQTGPNQETQYF. J is TRBJ2-5 and V is TRBV7-9, with 7 bases matching TRBD1. The V gene's germline CDR1 is SEHNR and CDR2 FQNEAQ (reference sequence). The V segment lost 8 bases and the J segment 0 bases; nucleotides outside the gene matches: 6. This CDR3 contains 14 residues.

V gene TRBV7-9 combines with J gene TRBJ2-2; 10 bases map to TRBD1. V lost 6 bases, J lost 6 bases, and 7 bases stayed unmatched. The CDR3 is 15 amino acids. The germline gives CDR1 SEHNR, CDR2 FQNEAQ (reference sequence). The CDR3 DNA is TGTGCCAGCAGTCACCGGGACAGGGGCGCCGGGGAGCTGTTTTTT. This sequence encodes CASSHRDRGAGELFF.

The DNA for the CDR3 is TGTGCCAGCAGCCTAGACAGGGATTATGGCTACACCTTC. Its protein is CASSLDRDYGYTF. The chain is built from TRBV3-1 (or the pseudogene TRBV3-2) and TRBJ1-2, with 7 bases fitting TRBD1. J gave up 5 bases and V 4 bases, and 4 bases lay outside the gene matches. The CDR3 spans 13 residues. Per germline, CDR1 LGHDT and CDR2 YNNKEL (reference sequence).

The rearrangement joins TRBV5-1 to TRBJ1-6; TRBD1 agrees at 10 bases. The V gene's germline CDR1 is SGHRS and CDR2 YFSETQ. V gave up 5 bases and J gave up 10 bases; unmatched junction bases: 3. This CDR3 has 13 amino acids. CDR3 protein: CASRWDRGSPLHF. CDR3 bases: TGCGCCAGCAGATGGGACAGGGGCTCACCCCTCCACTTT.

The rearrangement joins TRBV11-2 to TRBJ1-1; maybe TRBD1 (6 bases). The V gene's germline CDR1 is SGHAT and CDR2 FQNNGV. This CDR3 region has 11 residues. The ends were cut back, 5 bases at V and 11 bases at J, with 12 bases in the middle. CDR3 loop: CASSLPGGAFF. DNA of the CDR3: TGTGCCAGCAGCCTGCCCGGGGGCGCTTTCTTT.

The CDR3 is CASMDPYQETQYF. Written as DNA, the CDR3 is TGTGCCAGCATGGACCCGTACCAAGAGACCCAGTACTTC. This chain connects TRBV28 to TRBJ2-5; no firm D call. Germline V gene sequence: CDR1 MDHEN, CDR2 SYDVKM. This CDR3 region has 13 residues. V was shortened by 7 bases and J by 0 bases, with 9 bases between the two germline ends.

This clone was detected only once. Written as DNA, the CDR3 is TGCGCCAGCAGCCAAGATCGTAACTGGAATGAAAAACTGTTTTTT. It is translated as CASSQDRNWNEKLFF. This chain uses TRBV4-3 with TRBJ1-4, with D unclear. Per germline, CDR1 LGHNA and CDR2 YSLEER. The V and J ends lost 0 bases and 5 bases respectively, with 10 bases between them. CDR3 length: 15 residues.

V is TRBV6-2 or TRBV6-3 and J is TRBJ2-4; 9 bases fit TRBD2. The CDR3 spans 15 residues. With V trimmed by 5 bases and J by 7 bases, 9 bases remained unmatched. CDR1 and CDR2 from the germline V gene are MNHEY and SVGEGT. The CDR3 sequence is CASSEQSTSGNIQYF. The CDR3 nucleotides are TGTGCCAGCAGTGAGCAGTCGACTAGCGGTAACATTCAGTACTTC.

The rearrangement links TRBV27 to TRBJ1-5; the D gene is possibly TRBD1 (5 bases). Germline V gives CDR1 MNHEY, CDR2 SMNVEV (reference sequence). The ends were cut back, 7 bases at V and 11 bases at J, with 21 bases in the middle. This CDR3 has 14 residues. CDR3 residues: CASKQARTDGAQHF. The CDR3 DNA reads TGTGCCAGCAAACAGGCGAGAACCGACGGGGCCCAGCATTTT.

The chain is built from TRBV10-3 and TRBJ2-5, with D unclear. V shed 7 bases and J shed 0 bases, with 6 bases lying between them. CDR1 is ENHRY, CDR2 SYGVKD, per germline. The CDR3 is 12 amino acids. The DNA of the CDR3 is TGTGCCATCAAAGACAACCAAGAGACCCAGTACTTC. It encodes CAIKDNQETQYF.

The rearrangement uses TRBV12-5 and TRBJ2-2; 11 nucleotides line up with TRBD2. CDR3 size: 16 residues. Per germline, CDR1 LGHNT and CDR2 FRNRAP. J was trimmed by 6 bases and V by 6 bases; bases with no gene match: 9. The CDR3: CASGLTSGTPAGELFF. Here the CDR3 DNA reads TGTGCTAGTGGGCTGACTAGCGGGACCCCTGCCGGGGAGCTGTTTTTT.

V gene TRBV11-2 combines with J gene TRBJ2-2, with D unresolved. V gave up 1 base and J gave up 0 bases, with 3 bases separating them. Germline lookup yields CDR1 SGHAT and CDR2 FQNNGV. The CDR3 runs to 14 residues. The CDR3 spells CASSLGTNTGELFF. The DNA for the CDR3 is TGTGCCAGCAGCTTAGGGACGAACACCGGGGAGCTGTTTTTT.

V gene TRBV4-3 combines with J gene TRBJ2-7; 8 positions match TRBD2. Losses at the gene ends were 3 bases for V and 4 bases for J; bases not matched to a gene: 11. This CDR3 region has 16 residues. CDR1 is LGHNA, CDR2 YSLEER, per germline. CDR3 sequence reads: CASSQEVAGSFYEQYF. CDR3 DNA: TGCGCCAGCAGCCAGGAGGTAGCGGGGAGTTTTTACGAGCAGTACTTC.

The rearrangement joins TRBV19 to TRBJ2-3; a possible D gene is TRBD1 (6 bases). The V gene's germline CDR1 is LNHDA and CDR2 SQIVND (reference sequence). The CDR3 runs to 15 residues. V was pared by 4 bases and J by 0 bases, with 11 bases between. This chain's CDR3 is CASSTGQTSTDTQYF. CDR3 nucleotides: TGTGCCAGTAGTACCGGACAGACTAGCACAGATACGCAGTATTTT.

CDR3 nucleotides: TGCGCCAGCAGGGGGACTAGATCTTCCTACAATGAGCAGTTCTTC. It translates to CASRGTRSSYNEQFF. V gene TRBV10-1 combines with J gene TRBJ2-1, with TRBD2 identical over 8 bases. The CDR3 covers 15 residues. Germline V lookup: CDR1 WNHNN, CDR2 SYGVQD (reference sequence). Trimming took 6 bases from V and 1 from J; bases not matched to a gene: 5.

This clone was found a few times. The V and J genes are TRBV19 and TRBJ1-5; the match to TRBD1 covers 10 bases. The germline V gene encodes CDR1 LNHDA and CDR2 SQIVND (reference sequence). V lost 0 bases and J lost 1; bases outside the gene matches: 6. The CDR3 is made up of 18 amino acids. The CDR3 sequence: CASSIDPVGQGSNQPQHF. Here the CDR3 DNA reads TGTGCCAGTAGTATAGATCCGGTGGGACAGGGGAGCAATCAGCCCCAGCATTTT.

The chain employs TRBV27 and TRBJ2-3; D not resolved. Germline lookup yields CDR1 MNHEY and CDR2 SMNVEV (reference sequence). The V gene lost 2 bases and the J gene lost 2 bases, with 11 bases spanning the gap. This CDR3 has 15 amino acids. For the CDR3, the DNA is TGTGCCAGCAGTTTAGGTCAGAGCCTCACAGATACGCAGTATTTT. Translating gives CASSLGQSLTDTQYF.

The V call is TRBV19, the J call TRBJ2-2, with a possible D match to TRBD2 (7 bases). V was pared by 7 bases and J by 6 bases, with 15 bases between. Germline V gene data show CDR1 as LNHDA and CDR2 as SQIVND (reference sequence). The CDR3 consists of 14 residues. The CDR3 reads CASTKGGAPGELFF. The CDR3 nucleotides read TGTGCCAGTACCAAGGGGGGGGCCCCCGGGGAGCTGTTTTTT.

Concerning this clone itself: The CDR3 ends on some other residue instead of the conserved phenylalanine or tryptophan, so this is likely a read error. It is unclear where the CDR3 begins or ends on the DNA, so no DNA is shown, and the CDR3 is as TCRdb lists it. The CDR3 sequence is CASSLEGQSYGY. V and J are TRBV7-9 and TRBJ2-7; the tabulated D call, TRBD1, remains unverified against the DNA. Germline V gene data show CDR1 as SEHNR and CDR2 as FQNEAQ (reference sequence). The CDR3 totals 12 residues, both ends included.

The chain employs TRBV6-5 and TRBJ1-5, with D uncertain. This CDR3 comprises 14 residues. Trimming removed 0 bases from V and 7 bases from J, with 10 bases in between. The germline V gene has CDR1 MNHEY and CDR2 SVGAGI. The CDR3 loop reads CASSYSNWAQPQHF. The CDR3, as DNA: TGTGCCAGCAGTTACTCGAACTGGGCCCAGCCCCAGCATTTT.

This chain joins TRBV19 and TRBJ1-5; D ambiguous. CDR1 is LNHDA, CDR2 SQIVND, per germline (reference sequence). Between the trimmed V and J ends, which lost 3 bases and 5 bases, there was a span of 8 bases. The CDR3 has 13 amino acids. For the CDR3, the DNA is TGTGCCAGTAGTATTGAGACGTATCAGCCCCAGCATTTT. Translating it yields CASSIETYQPQHF.

The chain combines TRBV6-5 with TRBJ1-1; D not certain. Germline CDR1 is MNHEY and CDR2 is SVGAGI. V dropped 5 bases and J dropped 1 base, with 8 bases sitting between them. This CDR3 has 13 residues. As DNA, the CDR3 is TGTGCCAGCAGTAGGCTTGCGAACACTGAAGCTTTCTTT. Amino acid sequence: CASSRLANTEAFF.

The rearrangement links TRBV2 to TRBJ1-2, with 7 bases aligning to TRBD1. V trimming: 8 bases; J trimming: 5 bases; junction bases outside the gene matches: 8. The CDR3 consists of 13 residues. Germline V gene sequence: CDR1 SNHLY, CDR2 FYNNEI. CDR3 sequence (DNA): TGTGCCAGCGAAACACAGGGGTCTTATGGCTACACCTTC. It codes for CASETQGSYGYTF.

The chain has TRBV4-3 and TRBJ1-6; TRBD1 aligns across 9 bases. This CDR3 is 17 amino acids long. V was pared by 0 bases and J by 9 bases, with 9 bases of the junction left unmatched. Germline V gene sequence: CDR1 LGHNA, CDR2 YSLEER. This chain's CDR3 is CASSQDIRDRETSPLHF. The CDR3 DNA reads TGCGCCAGCAGCCAAGATATAAGGGACAGGGAGACTTCACCCCTCCACTTT.